The next 3 T cell receptor beta chains were all read from a single sample in a study of blood T cell repertoires in COVID-19. Only in-frame clones appear in the TCRdb table, and some are missing; sequencing was by immunoSEQ multiplex PCR. The table shows about 160,000 clones, with under 90% occurring only once. The specimen was PBMCs or T cells enriched from blood (not recorded which). These receptors were collected from a woman between 50 and 59 years old who had recovered from COVID-19.

The rearrangement links TRBV6-5 to TRBJ1-6; no clear D. The CDR3 has 15 residues. Trimming left V 5 bases short and J 5 bases short, with 13 bases between. Germline V gives CDR1 MNHEY, CDR2 SVGAGI. In DNA, the CDR3 is TGTGCCAGCAGTATAAGAAGACAAGATAATTCACCCCTCCACTTT. Its protein is CASSIRRQDNSPLHF.

The rearrangement uses TRBV6-5 and TRBJ1-1; the D gene is possibly TRBD1 (6 bases). V was clipped by 8 bases and J by 1 base, with 14 bases between them. Germline-derived CDR1 and CDR2 are MNHEY and SVGAGI. This CDR3 is 14 amino acids long. This CDR3 reads CASQRGGKNTEAFF. The CDR3 coding sequence is TGTGCCAGCCAAAGGGGGGGGAAGAACACTGAAGCTTTCTTT.

The chain links TRBV19 to TRBJ2-1; no definite D call. V was trimmed by 3 bases and J by 5 bases, leaving 17 bases between them. The length of the CDR3 is 16 residues. The germline V gene has CDR1 LNHDA and CDR2 SQIVND (reference sequence). The CDR3: CASSIRPLGQNNEQFF. CDR3 bases: TGTGCCAGTAGTATCAGACCGCTGGGCCAAAACAATGAGCAGTTCTTC.